This TCR beta chain was recovered during a study of T cells in Graves' hyperthyroidism and ophthalmopathy (dated by TCRdb to about 2019). Regarding the research as a whole: Peripheral blood was sampled at the time of initial diagnosis, prior to any treatment. A discovery cohort of roughly 96 patients, fewer than 50 with Graves' ophthalmopathy and 55 to 60 with stable Graves' hyperthyroidism, was used to find distinguishing TCR V-J signatures. Whether ophthalmopathy could be predicted prospectively was tested in an independent validation cohort made up of about 20 hyperthyroidism patients plus 17 patients who later progressed to ophthalmopathy. The approximately 90 discovery patients were divided at random into training and test sets in a 7:3 ratio. The study also compared thyroid tissue and blood T-cell repertoires from a handful of Graves' hyperthyroidism patients. Following sampling, methimazole starting at 30 mg daily was given to hyperthyroidism patients, and high-dose intravenous methylprednisolone was given to ophthalmopathy patients. According to the paper, TCR Vbeta CDR3 sequencing was carried out on roughly 130 peripheral blood samples, which came from more than 40 ophthalmopathy, 75 or so hyperthyroidism and about 17 progressor patients.

In its sample, this clonotype was seen a few times. This clone's antigen is unknown. A single base separates this from a much larger clone, so it may be a read error. Hyperthyroidism patients were aged 18 to 65 years and newly diagnosed, with disease duration of less than 2 months. Any patient with an uncontrolled infection, another autoimmune disease, pregnancy or lactation was excluded. Diagnoses were established on the basis of clinical symptoms, serum thyroxine and TRAb, thyroid ultrasound, and orbital computed tomography. Blood from progressor patients was drawn when they were first diagnosed with hyperthyroidism, before any ophthalmopathy symptoms appeared. PBMCs were isolated from roughly 10 ml of fresh peripheral blood by Ficoll-Paque density gradient centrifugation. Patients classed as progressors first received a Graves' hyperthyroidism diagnosis and then went on to develop ophthalmopathy during follow-up. Total RNA was extracted with Trizol reagent, and quality was checked on an Agilent 2100 Bioanalyzer.

Beyond this particular receptor, the publication reports: A 13 V-J signature model separated ophthalmopathy from stable hyperthyroidism, with approximately 86% sensitivity and roughly 81% specificity in cross-validation and 80%/75% in testing. Sample size was not statistically predetermined, and investigators were not blinded to group allocation. Most expanded thyroid clonotypes (frequency above 0.001) were also detected in blood, suggesting blood repertoires may reflect thyroid immune responses. During validation, the model predicted progression to ophthalmopathy a median of around 7 months ahead of onset, with more than 60% sensitivity and about 75% specificity.

The TCR beta CDR3 regions were amplified from the RNA transcripts. The TCR CDR3 was subjected to a first round of RT-PCR using the HTBI primer set and the Qiagen OneStep RT-PCR kit. The libraries were constructed in a second round of multiplex PCR and then size-selected and purified. Sequencing of the libraries was done on an Illumina HiSeq2000 using paired-end 100 bp reads. Under the source paper's analysis protocol: Raw data were processed with SOAPnuke, discarding reads with adapters, uncalled bases, mean Phred below 15, or no exact constant-primer or identifier match. High-quality paired reads were merged with COPE v1.2.5, and unique nucleotide sequences were defined as clonotypes. MiTCR v1.1 was used to align the clonotypes against IMGT TRBV, TRBD and TRBJ reference segments. The analysis included only V-J combinations with a frequency above 0.0001, which together covered about 99% of the repertoires. The TCS score was defined as the ratio of F50 (clonal expansion) to E x V (chaos), calculated using BLOSUM62-based TCRdist between CDR3 peptides within each V-J. Welch's t-statistics and random forest reduced just over 500 V-J features to 13, which were used in a naive Bayes classifier (R e1071). TCRdb passed the public sequencing reads through fastp at Q25 and MiXCR, retaining productive beta sequences. For every CDR3 protein sequence, its rows merge into one entry that carries the most common genes and DNA. V and J calls and clone size were set by TCRdb, not the authors. Present in this sample are approximately 260,000 distinct CDR3 sequences, roughly 15% of which were seen just once. 30% to 35% of the sample comes from the top ten.

The source of this sequence is a woman in her fifties or sixties with Graves' hyperthyroidism that later progressed to Graves' ophthalmopathy. Sequencing was done on a sample of blood.

The CDR3 corresponds to CASSAGTGGDEQYF. The nucleotide sequence reads TGTGCCAGCAGCGCCGGGACAGGGGGCGACGAGCAGTACTTC. The V gene is TRBV9 and the J gene is TRBJ2-7; a stretch of 12 junction bases matches TRBD1. The germline V gene supplies CDR1 SGDLS and CDR2 YYNGEE. The germline V and J ends show losses of 3 bases and 5 bases respectively, and no gene match explains 3 bases of the junction. The cysteine opens and the phenylalanine closes a CDR3 of 14 amino acids. The DNA shown is the 42-base CDR3, in frame from base 1.